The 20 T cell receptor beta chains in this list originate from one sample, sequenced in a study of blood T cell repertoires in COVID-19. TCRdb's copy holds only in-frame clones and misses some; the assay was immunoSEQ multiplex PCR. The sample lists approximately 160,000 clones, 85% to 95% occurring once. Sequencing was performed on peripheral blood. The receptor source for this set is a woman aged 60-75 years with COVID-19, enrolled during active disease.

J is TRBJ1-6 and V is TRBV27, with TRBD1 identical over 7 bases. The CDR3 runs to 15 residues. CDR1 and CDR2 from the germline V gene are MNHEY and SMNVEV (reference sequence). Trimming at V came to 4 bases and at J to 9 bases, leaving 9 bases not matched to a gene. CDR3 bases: TGTGCCAGCAGTTACGGGACAGTATCAATTTCACCCCTCCACTTT. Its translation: CASSYGTVSISPLHF.

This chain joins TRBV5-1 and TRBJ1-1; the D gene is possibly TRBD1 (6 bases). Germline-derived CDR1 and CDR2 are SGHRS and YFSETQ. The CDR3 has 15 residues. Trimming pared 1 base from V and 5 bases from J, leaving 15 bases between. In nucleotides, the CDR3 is TGCGCCAGCAGCTTGCTCAGGGGACGGGAAACTGAAGCTTTCTTT. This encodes CASSLLRGRETEAFF.

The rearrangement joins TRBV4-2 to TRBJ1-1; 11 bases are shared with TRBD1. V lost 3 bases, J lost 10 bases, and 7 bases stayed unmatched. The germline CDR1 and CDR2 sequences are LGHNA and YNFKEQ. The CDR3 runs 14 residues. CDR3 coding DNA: TGTGCCAGCAGCCATGAGGACAGGGGGCTAGGAGCTTTCTTT. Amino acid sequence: CASSHEDRGLGAFF.

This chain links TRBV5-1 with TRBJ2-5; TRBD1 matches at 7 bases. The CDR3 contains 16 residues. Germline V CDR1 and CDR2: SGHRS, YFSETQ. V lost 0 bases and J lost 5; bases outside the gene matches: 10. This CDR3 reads CASSLVVRQGAETQYF. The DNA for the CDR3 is TGCGCCAGCAGCTTGGTGGTTAGACAGGGAGCGGAGACCCAGTACTTC.

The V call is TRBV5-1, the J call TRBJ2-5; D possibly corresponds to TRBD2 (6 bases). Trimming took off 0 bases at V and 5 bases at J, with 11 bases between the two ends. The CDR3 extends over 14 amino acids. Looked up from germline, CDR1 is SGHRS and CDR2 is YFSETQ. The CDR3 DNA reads TGCGCCAGCAGCTTGGGACTAGTCGGGGAGACCCAGTACTTC. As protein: CASSLGLVGETQYF. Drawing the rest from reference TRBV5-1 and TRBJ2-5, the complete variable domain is KAGVTQTPRYLIKTRGQQVTLSCSPISGHRSVSWYQQTPGQGLQFLFEYFSETQRNKGNFPGRFSGRQFSNSRSEMNVSTLELGDSALYLCASSLGLVGETQYFGPGTRLLVL.

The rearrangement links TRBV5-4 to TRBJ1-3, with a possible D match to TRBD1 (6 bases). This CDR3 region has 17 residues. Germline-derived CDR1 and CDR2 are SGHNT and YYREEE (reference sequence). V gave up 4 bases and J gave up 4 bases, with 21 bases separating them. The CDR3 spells CASSVGISGGTGNTIYF. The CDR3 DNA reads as TGTGCCAGCAGCGTTGGAATCAGCGGGGGCACGGGAAACACCATATATTTT. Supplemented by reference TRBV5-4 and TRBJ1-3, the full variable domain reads ETGVTQSPTHLIKTRGQQVTLRCSSQSGHNTVSWYQQALGQGPQFIFQYYREEENGRGNFPPRFSGLQFPNYSSELNVNALELDDSALYLCASSVGISGGTGNTIYFGEGSWLTVV.

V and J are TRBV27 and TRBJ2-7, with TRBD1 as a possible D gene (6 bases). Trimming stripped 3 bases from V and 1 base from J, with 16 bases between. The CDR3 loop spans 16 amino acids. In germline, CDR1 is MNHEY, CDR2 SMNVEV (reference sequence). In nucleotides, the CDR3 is TGTGCCAGCAGTTTTAGTAGTACGAGGGGGTCCTACGAGCAGTACTTC. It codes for CASSFSSTRGSYEQYF.

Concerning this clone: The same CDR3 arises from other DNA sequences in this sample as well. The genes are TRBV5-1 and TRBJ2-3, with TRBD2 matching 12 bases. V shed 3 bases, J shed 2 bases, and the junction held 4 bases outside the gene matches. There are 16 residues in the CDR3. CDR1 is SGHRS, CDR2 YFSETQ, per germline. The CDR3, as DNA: TGCGCCAGCAGCTCGCCTAGCGGGGGGGTCACAGATACGCAGTATTTT. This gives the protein CASSSPSGGVTDTQYF.

The CDR3 nucleotides are TGTGCCAGCAGCCAAAGGGACTTCACCTCTGGAAACACCATATATTTT. The encoded protein is CASSQRDFTSGNTIYF. This chain uses TRBV3-1 (or the pseudogene TRBV3-2) with TRBJ1-3, with a possible D match to TRBD1 (5 bases). This CDR3 region has 16 residues. Trimming cost V 2 bases and J 0 bases, with 11 bases left between them. CDR1 is LGHDT and CDR2 is YNNKEL in the germline V gene (reference sequence).

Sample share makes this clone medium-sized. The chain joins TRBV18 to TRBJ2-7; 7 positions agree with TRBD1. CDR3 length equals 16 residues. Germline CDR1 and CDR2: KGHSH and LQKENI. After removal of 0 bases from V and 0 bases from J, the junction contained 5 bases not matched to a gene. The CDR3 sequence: CASSPPSQGSSYEQYF. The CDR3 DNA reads TGTGCCAGCTCACCACCCTCACAGGGGTCCTCCTACGAGCAGTACTTC.

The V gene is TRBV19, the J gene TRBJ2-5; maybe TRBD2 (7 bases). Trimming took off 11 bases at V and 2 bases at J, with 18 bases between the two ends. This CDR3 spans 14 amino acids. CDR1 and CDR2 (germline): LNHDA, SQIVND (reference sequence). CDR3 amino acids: CASWGGGLQETQYF. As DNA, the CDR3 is TGTGCCTCCTGGGGCGGGGGCCTACAAGAGACCCAGTACTTC.

The CDR3 protein is CASSQGRLNSPLHF. For the CDR3, the DNA is TGTGCCAGCAGCCAGGGCAGGCTTAATTCACCCCTCCACTTT. This chain links TRBV14 with TRBJ1-6; D not certain. Per germline, CDR1 SGHDN and CDR2 FVKESK. V was shortened by 3 bases and J by 6 bases, with 9 bases between the two germline ends. The CDR3 is 14 amino acids. Complete variable domain (other parts from reference TRBV14 and TRBJ1-6): EAGVTQFPSHSVIEKGQTVTLRCDPISGHDNLYWYRRVMGKEIKFLLHFVKESKQDESGMPNNRFLAERTGGTYSTLKVQPAELEDSGVYFCASSQGRLNSPLHFGNGTRLTVT.

CDR3 sequence (DNA): TGTGCCAGCAGCTCCGGGTTGGGTCTAACTAATGAAAAACTGTTTTTT. Translated, it gives CASSSGLGLTNEKLFF. J is TRBJ1-4 and V is TRBV7-2; no clear D gene. This CDR3 is built from 16 residues. V was clipped by 4 bases and J by 1 base, with 13 bases between them. Germline V gives CDR1 SGHTA, CDR2 FQGNSA.

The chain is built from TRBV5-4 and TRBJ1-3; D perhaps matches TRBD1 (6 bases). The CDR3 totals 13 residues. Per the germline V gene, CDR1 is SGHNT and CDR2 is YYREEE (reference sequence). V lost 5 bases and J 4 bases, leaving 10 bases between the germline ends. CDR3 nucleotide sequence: TGTGCCAGCAGGTCTACAGGGGGAAACACCATATATTTT. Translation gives CASRSTGGNTIYF.

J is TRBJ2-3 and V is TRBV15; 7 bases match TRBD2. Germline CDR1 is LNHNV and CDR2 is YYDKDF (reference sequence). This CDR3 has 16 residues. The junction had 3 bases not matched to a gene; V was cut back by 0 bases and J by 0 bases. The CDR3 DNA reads TGTGCCACCAGCAGAGATCGGCGGGGGAGCACAGATACGCAGTATTTT. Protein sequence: CATSRDRRGSTDTQYF.

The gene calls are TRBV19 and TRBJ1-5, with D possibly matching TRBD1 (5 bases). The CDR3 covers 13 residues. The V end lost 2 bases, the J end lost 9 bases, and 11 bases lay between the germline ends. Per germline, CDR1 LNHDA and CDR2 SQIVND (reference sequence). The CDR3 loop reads CASSITRDSPQHF. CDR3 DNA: TGTGCCAGTAGTATAACCAGGGACTCGCCCCAGCATTTT. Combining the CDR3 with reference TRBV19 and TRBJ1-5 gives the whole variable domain DGGITQSPKYLFRKEGQNVTLSCEQNLNHDAMYWYRQDPGQGLRLIYYSQIVNDFQKGDIAEGYSVSREKKESFPLTVTSAQKNPTAFYLCASSITRDSPQHFGDGTRLSIL.

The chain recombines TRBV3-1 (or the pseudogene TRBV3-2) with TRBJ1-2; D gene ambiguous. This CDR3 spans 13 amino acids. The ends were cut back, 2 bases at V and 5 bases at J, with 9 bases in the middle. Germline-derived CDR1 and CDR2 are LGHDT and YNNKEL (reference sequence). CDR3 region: CASSQLTEYGYTF. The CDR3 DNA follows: TGTGCCAGCAGCCAACTCACCGAGTATGGCTACACCTTC.

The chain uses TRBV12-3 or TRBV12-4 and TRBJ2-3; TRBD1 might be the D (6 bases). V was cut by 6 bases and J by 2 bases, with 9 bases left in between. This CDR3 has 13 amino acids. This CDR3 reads CASRRTVTDTQYF. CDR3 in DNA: TGTGCCAGCAGAAGGACAGTCACAGATACGCAGTATTTT.

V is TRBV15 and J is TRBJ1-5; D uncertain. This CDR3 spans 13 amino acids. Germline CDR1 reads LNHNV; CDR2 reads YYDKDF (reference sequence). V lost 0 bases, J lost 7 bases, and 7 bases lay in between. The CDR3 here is CATSREVGQPQHF. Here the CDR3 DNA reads TGTGCCACCAGCAGAGAAGTCGGGCAGCCCCAGCATTTT.

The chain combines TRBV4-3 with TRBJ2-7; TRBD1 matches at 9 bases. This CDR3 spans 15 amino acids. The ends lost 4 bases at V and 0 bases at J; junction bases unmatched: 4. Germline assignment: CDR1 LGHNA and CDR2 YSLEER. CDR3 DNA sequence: TGCGCCAGCAGCCGTGGGACAGGGCCCTCCTACGAGCAGTACTTC. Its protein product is CASSRGTGPSYEQYF.